A single TCR beta chain is shown here with its context. Its cognate antigen is unknown. These data come from a study of cytomegalovirus exposure and HLA in healthy donors. General observations from the study: In an earlier analysis, most TCR beta V segments were productive about 87% or about 30% of the time. Reported results showed that the classifier diagnosed cytomegalovirus status with high specificity and sensitivity. In a later analysis, V- and J-gene trimming of beta chains associated with a DCLRE1C missense variant, replicated independently.

Vbeta (60) and Jbeta (13) primers were used in the PCR. TCRdb's table, derived via immunoSEQ multiplex PCR, lists solely in-frame clones and lacks some. The repertoire holds about 150,000 clones, with roughly 80% as singletons. This CDR3 has 13 amino acids. Germline CDR1 reads GTSNPN; CDR2 reads SVGIG (reference sequence). The V gene end was trimmed by 5 bases and the J gene end by 7 bases; junction bases not matched to a gene: 6. The sequenced material came from PBMCs. The chain has TRBV30 and TRBJ1-3, with 9 bases lining up with TRBD1. This sequence was found in a woman aged 40 to 49 in good health and CMV-seronegative. The CDR3 nucleotides are TGTGCCTGGGTGAAGGGGACAGGGAACACCATATATTTT. It is translated as CAWVKGTGNTIYF.